This is a list of T cell receptor beta chains from one sample in a study of T cells after yellow fever vaccination. TCRdb itself ran the 5' RACE reads through MiXCR, one entry per CDR3 protein. This sample yields hundreds of thousands of distinct CDR3 sequences, of which 8.5% to 9% are seen a single time; approximately 19% belongs to the top ten. The starting material was PBMCs, obtained on the day of the first yellow fever vaccination. These TCRs come from a man younger than 30 who received the YFV17D yellow fever vaccine. The CDR3 runs from the conserved cysteine through the conserved F or W. The D gene is left open where the match is weak. The listing skips clone size in some rows; elsewhere it reads once, few, many or a size class.

clone size	V gene	D gene	J gene	CDR3 DNA	CDR3 protein
few	TRBV5-1	TRBD1	TRBJ2-4	TGCGCCAGCAGCCCGGGACAGGGAGACATTCAGTACTTC	CASSPGQGDIQYF
few	TRBV6-5	.	TRBJ2-1	TGTGCCAGCAGGGGGATTGGTGAGCAGTTCTTC	CASRGIGEQFF
.	TRBV2	.	TRBJ2-1	TGTGCCAGCAGTGGTCCACGGGCCTACAATGAGCAGTTCTTC	CASSGPRAYNEQFF
many	TRBV15	TRBD2	TRBJ2-1	TGTGCCACCAGCAGAGGGTATAGCGGGGGGGGGTACAATGAGCAGTTCTTC	CATSRGYSGGGYNEQFF
.	TRBV7-8	TRBD1	TRBJ1-2	TGTGCCGCCACGGAACAGGGGGCGGTGAACTATGGCTACACCTTC	CAATEQGAVNYGYTF
few	TRBV6-5	.	TRBJ1-4	TGTGCCAGCAGTTACTCGAAACTCACAGGAGATGAAAAACTGTTTTTT	CASSYSKLTGDEKLFF
.	TRBV7-6	TRBD2	TRBJ2-1	TGTGCCAGCAGCCCCGGGACACCGAGACTAGCGGGGGCTACCTCCTACAATGAGCAGTTCTTC	CASSPGTPRLAGATSYNEQFF
.	TRBV6-6	.	TRBJ1-3	TGTGCCAGCAGTCGACAGTATAACACCATATATTTT	CASSRQYNTIYF
.	TRBV7-6	.	TRBJ2-1	TGTGCCAGCAGCTTGACCGATTCCCCATACAATGAGCAGTTCTTC	CASSLTDSPYNEQFF
few	TRBV20-1	.	TRBJ1-2	TGCAGTGCTAGAGATAGTGTGTATGGCTACACCTTC	CSARDSVYGYTF
.	TRBV4-1	.	TRBJ1-5	TGCGCCAGCAGCCAATCAGGGGTGCGCCAGCCCCAGCATTTT	CASSQSGVRQPQHF
few	TRBV10-3	TRBD1	TRBJ2-7	TGTGCCATCAGTGAGGGGGACAGCTCCTACGAGCAGTACTTC	CAISEGDSSYEQYF